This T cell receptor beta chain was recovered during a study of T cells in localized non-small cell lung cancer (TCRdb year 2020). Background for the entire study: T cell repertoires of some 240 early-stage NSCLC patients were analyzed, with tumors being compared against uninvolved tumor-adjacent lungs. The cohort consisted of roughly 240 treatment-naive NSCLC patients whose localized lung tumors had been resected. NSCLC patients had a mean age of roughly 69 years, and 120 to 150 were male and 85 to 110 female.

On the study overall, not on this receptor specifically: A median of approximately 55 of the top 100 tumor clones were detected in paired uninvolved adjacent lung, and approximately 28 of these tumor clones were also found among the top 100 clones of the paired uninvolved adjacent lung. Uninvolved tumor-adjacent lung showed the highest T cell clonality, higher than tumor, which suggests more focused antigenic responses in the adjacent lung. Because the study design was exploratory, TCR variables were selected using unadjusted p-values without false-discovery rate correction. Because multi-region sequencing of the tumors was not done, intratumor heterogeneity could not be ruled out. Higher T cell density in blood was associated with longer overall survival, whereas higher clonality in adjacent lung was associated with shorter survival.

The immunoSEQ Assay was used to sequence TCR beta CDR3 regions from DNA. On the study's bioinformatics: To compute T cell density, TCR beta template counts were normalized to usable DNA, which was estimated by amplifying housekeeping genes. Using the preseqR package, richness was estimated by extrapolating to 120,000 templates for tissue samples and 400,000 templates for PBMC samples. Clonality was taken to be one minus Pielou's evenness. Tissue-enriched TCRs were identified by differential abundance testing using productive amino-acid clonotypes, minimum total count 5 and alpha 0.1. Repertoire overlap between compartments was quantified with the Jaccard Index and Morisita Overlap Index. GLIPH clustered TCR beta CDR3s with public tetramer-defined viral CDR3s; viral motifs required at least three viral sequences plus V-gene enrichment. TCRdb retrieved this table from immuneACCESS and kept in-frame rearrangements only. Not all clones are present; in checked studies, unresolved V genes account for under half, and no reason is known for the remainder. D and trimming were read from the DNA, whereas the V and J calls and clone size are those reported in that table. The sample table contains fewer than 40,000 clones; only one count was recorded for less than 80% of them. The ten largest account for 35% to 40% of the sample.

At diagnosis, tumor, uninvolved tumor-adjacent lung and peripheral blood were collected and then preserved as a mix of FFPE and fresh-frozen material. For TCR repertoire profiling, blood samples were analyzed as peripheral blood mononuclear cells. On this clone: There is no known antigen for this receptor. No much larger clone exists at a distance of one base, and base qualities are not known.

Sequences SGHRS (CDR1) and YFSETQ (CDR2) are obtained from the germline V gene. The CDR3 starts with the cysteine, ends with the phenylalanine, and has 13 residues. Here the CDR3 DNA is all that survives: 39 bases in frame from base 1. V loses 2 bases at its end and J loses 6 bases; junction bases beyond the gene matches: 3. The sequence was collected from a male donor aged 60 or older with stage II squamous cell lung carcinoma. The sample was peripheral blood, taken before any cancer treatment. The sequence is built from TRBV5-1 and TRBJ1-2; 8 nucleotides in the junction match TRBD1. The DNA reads TGCGCCAGCAGCTTCCAGGGGGCGAATGGCTACACCTTC. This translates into CASSFQGANGYTF.